The next 5 T cell receptor beta chains were all read from a single sample in a study of cytomegalovirus exposure and HLA in healthy donors. Use of 60 Vbeta and 13 Jbeta primers characterized the PCR. This table comes from immunoSEQ multiplex PCR, and its TCRdb copy is limited to in-frame clones, with some not included. The sample records some 140,000 clones, about 74% being singletons. Sequencing was carried out using PBMCs. These receptors were collected from a woman aged 40 to 50 in good health and CMV-seronegative.

This chain connects TRBV14 to TRBJ2-3; 8 bases are shared with TRBD2. CDR1 and CDR2 (germline): SGHDN, FVKESK. The CDR3 has 13 residues. Losses at the gene ends were 3 bases for V and 15 bases for J; bases not matched to a gene: 11. Written as DNA, the CDR3 is TGTGCCAGCAGCCAGATGGGGACTAGTTCTTACTATTTT. Translation gives CASSQMGTSSYYF.

As to this clone: The identical CDR3 is also encoded by other nucleotide sequences in the sample. The chain recombines TRBV7-6 with TRBJ2-1, with D possibly TRBD2 on 6 matching bases. Looked up from germline, CDR1 is SGHVS and CDR2 is FNYEAQ. Between the trimmed V and J ends, which lost 5 bases and 3 bases, there was a span of 17 bases. This CDR3 has 16 amino acids. For the CDR3, the DNA is TGTGCCAGCAGCCTTAGCGGACAAGCCATCTACAATGAGCAGTTCTTC. This sequence encodes CASSLSGQAIYNEQFF.

The chain carries TRBV28 and TRBJ2-5, with 7 positions matching TRBD2. The germline gives CDR1 MDHEN, CDR2 SYDVKM. With V trimmed by 6 bases and J by 4 bases, 8 bases remained unmatched. CDR3 length: 14 amino acids. CDR3 coding DNA: TGTGCCAGCAGATGGACTAGAAGTGGAGAGACCCAGTACTTC. The encoded protein is CASRWTRSGETQYF.

V and J are TRBV11-2 and TRBJ1-1; TRBD1 is a possible D gene (6 bases). Germline V gene data show CDR1 as SGHAT and CDR2 as FQNNGV. V was trimmed by 2 bases and J by 0 bases, leaving 13 bases between them. The CDR3 is 16 residues long. CDR3 DNA: TGTGCCAGCAGCTTAAGTGGGGGCGCAATGAACACTGAAGCTTTCTTT. Residues: CASSLSGGAMNTEAFF.

V and J are TRBV5-1 and TRBJ2-5; 8 bases are shared with TRBD1. V dropped 1 base and J dropped 1; count of bases not matched to a gene: 6. There are 16 residues in the CDR3. Germline V lookup: CDR1 SGHRS, CDR2 YFSETQ. The CDR3 DNA reads TGCGCCAGCAGCTTGCCAGGGGGCGTCCCCCAAGAGACCCAGTACTTC. Translated: CASSLPGGVPQETQYF.